The clone carrying this T cell receptor (beta chain) occurred a few times. The target antigen is unknown. The sample belongs to a study of cytomegalovirus exposure and HLA in healthy donors. Points from the study as a whole: Upon later analysis, TCR association rates were observed to vary by HLA locus, being highest for DRB1 and lowest for HLA-C. An analysis done earlier found most TCR beta V segments productive about 87% or about 30% of the time.

Germline V lookup: CDR1 MRHNA, CDR2 SNTAGT. The CDR3 runs to 15 residues. The V and J ends lost 2 bases and 0 bases respectively, with 8 bases between them. The PCR ran on 60 Vbeta and 13 Jbeta primers. Only in-frame clones appear in the TCRdb table, and some are missing; sequencing was by immunoSEQ multiplex PCR. The sample includes more than 85,000 clones, just over 75% of them seen just once. The receptor's source is a man younger than 45 in good health and CMV-seropositive. V is TRBV6-4 and J is TRBJ1-5, with D tentatively TRBD1 (6 bases). The sample consisted of PBMCs. CDR3 in amino acids: CASSDKGDSNQPQHF. CDR3 sequence (DNA): TGTGCCAGCAGTGACAAGGGGGATAGCAATCAGCCCCAGCATTTT.